The T cell receptor beta chain described here comes from a study of beta chain features in type 1 diabetes. What was sequenced were expressed TCRB transcripts, since all of the isolated RNA had been reverse transcribed. Using immunoSEQ multiplex PCR, the repertoire was profiled, and TCRdb retains in-frame clones only, with some absent. The table has around 280,000 clones, 8% seen once. The ends were cut back, 5 bases at V and 2 bases at J, with 7 bases in the middle. This CDR3 comprises 12 residues. Germline loops: CDR1 SGHAT, CDR2 FQDESV (reference sequence). This clone was seen a handful of times. The receptor comes from a woman aged 18 to 35 in good health. V usage is TRBV11-1 and J usage is TRBJ2-7; the D is unclear. Source material: central memory CD4+ T cells from blood. The CDR3 region is CASSPDTYEQYF. Here the CDR3 DNA reads TGTGCCAGCAGCCCCGACACCTACGAGCAGTACTTC.